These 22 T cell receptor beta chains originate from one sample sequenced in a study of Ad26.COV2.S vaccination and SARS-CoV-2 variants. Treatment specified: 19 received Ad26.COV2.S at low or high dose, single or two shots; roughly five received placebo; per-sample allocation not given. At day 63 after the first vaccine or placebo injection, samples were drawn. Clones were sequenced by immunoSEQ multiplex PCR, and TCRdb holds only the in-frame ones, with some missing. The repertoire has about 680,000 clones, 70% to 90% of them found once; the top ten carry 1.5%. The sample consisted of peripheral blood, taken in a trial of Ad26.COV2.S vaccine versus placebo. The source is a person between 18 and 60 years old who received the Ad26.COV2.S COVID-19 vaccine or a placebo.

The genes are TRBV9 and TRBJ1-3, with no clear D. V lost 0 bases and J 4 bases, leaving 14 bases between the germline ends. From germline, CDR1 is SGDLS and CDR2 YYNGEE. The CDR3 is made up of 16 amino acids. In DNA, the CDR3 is TGTGCCAGCAGCGTAGCCCCAAGCCTCCGCGGAAACACCATATATTTT. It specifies CASSVAPSLRGNTIYF.

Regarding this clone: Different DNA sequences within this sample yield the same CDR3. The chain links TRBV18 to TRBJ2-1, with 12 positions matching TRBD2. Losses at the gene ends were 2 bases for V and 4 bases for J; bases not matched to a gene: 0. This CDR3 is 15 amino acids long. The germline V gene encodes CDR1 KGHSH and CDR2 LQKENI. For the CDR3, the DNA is TGTGCCAGCTCACCAGGACTAGCGGGATACAATGAGCAGTTCTTC. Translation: CASSPGLAGYNEQFF.

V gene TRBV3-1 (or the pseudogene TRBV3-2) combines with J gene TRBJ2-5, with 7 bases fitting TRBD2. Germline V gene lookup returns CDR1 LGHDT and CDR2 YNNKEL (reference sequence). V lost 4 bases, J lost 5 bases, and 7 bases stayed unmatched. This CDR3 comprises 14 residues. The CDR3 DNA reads TGTGCCAGCAGCCGGGGAGGGAATGGTGAGACCCAGTACTTC. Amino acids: CASSRGGNGETQYF.

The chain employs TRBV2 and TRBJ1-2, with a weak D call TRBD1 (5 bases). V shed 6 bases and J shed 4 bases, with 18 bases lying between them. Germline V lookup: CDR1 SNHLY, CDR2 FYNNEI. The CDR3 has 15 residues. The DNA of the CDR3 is TGTGCCAGCAGGCAACCAGCGACAGCCCTCTATGGCTACACCTTC. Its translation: CASRQPATALYGYTF.

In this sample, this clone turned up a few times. The CDR3 sequence: CASSLRQAEAFF. The DNA for the CDR3 is TGTGCCAGCAGCTTACGGCAGGCTGAAGCTTTCTTT. V usage is TRBV7-9 and J usage is TRBJ1-1, with unresolved D. The CDR3 totals 12 residues. V was clipped by 2 bases and J by 6 bases, with 7 bases between them. The germline V gene has CDR1 SEHNR and CDR2 FQNEAQ (reference sequence).

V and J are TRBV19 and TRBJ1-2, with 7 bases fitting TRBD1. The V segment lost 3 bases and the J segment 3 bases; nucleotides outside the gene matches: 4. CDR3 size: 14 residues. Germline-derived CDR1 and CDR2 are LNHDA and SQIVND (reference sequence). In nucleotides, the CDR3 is TGTGCCAGTAGTATGACAGGGACGTACTATGGCTACACCTTC. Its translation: CASSMTGTYYGYTF.

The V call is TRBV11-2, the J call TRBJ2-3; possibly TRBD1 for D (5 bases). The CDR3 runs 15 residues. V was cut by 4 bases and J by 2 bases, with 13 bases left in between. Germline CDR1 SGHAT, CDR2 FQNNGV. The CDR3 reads CASSWTRPATDTQYF. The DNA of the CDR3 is TGTGCCAGCAGCTGGACACGACCAGCCACAGATACGCAGTATTTT. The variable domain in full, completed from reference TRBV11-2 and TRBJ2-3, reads EAGVAQSPRYKIIEKRQSVAFWCNPISGHATLYWYQQILGQGPKLLIQFQNNGVVDDSQLPKDRFSAERLKGVDSTLKIQPAKLEDSAVYLCASSWTRPATDTQYFGPGTRLTVL.

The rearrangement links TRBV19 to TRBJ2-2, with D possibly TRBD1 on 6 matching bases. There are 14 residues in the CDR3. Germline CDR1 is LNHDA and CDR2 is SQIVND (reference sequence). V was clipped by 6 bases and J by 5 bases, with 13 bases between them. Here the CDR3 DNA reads TGTGCCAGTAGCAGAGGACAGCTGACCGGGGAGCTGTTTTTT. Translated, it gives CASSRGQLTGELFF.

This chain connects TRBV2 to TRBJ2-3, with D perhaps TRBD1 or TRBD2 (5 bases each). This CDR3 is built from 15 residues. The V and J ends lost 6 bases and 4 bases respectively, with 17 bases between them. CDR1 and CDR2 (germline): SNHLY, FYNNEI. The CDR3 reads CASSDFRDVADTQYF. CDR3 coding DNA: TGTGCCAGCAGCGACTTCCGGGACGTTGCAGATACGCAGTATTTT.

The CDR3 protein is CASRNRGESGANVLTF. CDR3 sequence (DNA): TGTGCCAGTAGGAATAGGGGGGAGTCTGGGGCCAACGTCCTGACTTTC. The chain employs TRBV19 and TRBJ2-6, with D perhaps given as TRBD1 or TRBD2 (6 bases each). Trimming shortened V by 6 bases and J by 1 base, and 13 bases separated the two germline ends. Per the germline V gene, CDR1 is LNHDA and CDR2 is SQIVND (reference sequence). There are 16 residues in the CDR3.

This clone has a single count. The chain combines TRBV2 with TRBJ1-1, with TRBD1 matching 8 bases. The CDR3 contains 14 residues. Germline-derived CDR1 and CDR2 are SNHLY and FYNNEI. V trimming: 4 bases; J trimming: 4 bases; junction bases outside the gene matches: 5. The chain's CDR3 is CASSGPTGGTEAFF. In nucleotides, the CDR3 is TGTGCCAGCAGTGGTCCCACAGGGGGCACTGAAGCTTTCTTT.

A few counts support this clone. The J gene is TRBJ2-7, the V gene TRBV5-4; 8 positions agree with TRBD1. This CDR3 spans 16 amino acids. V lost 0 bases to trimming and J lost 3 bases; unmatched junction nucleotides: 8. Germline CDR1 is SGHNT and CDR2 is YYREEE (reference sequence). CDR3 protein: CASSLGLRTGGYEQYF. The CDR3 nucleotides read TGTGCCAGCAGCTTGGGTTTAAGAACAGGGGGCTACGAGCAGTACTTC.

The CDR3 reads CASSIELAGDLDTQYF. CDR3 in DNA: TGTGCCAGTAGTATAGAACTAGCGGGAGATCTGGATACGCAGTATTTT. This chain connects TRBV19 to TRBJ2-3; 11 bases fit TRBD2. J gave up 6 bases and V 0 bases, and 5 bases lay outside the gene matches. Germline CDR1 is LNHDA and CDR2 is SQIVND (reference sequence). There are 16 residues in the CDR3.

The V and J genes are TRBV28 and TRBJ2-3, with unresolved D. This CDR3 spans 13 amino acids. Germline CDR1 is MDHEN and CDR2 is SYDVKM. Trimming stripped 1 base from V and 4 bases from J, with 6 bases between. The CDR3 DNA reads TGTGCCAGCAGTTTATCTGGGCCAGATACGCAGTATTTT. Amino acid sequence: CASSLSGPDTQYF.

This chain's CDR3 is CASSLGAGGQETQYF. The DNA of the CDR3 is TGTGCCAGCAGCCTGGGGGCGGGGGGCCAAGAGACCCAGTACTTC. V usage is TRBV7-7 and J usage is TRBJ2-5; 8 positions match TRBD2. Germline V gives CDR1 SSHAT, CDR2 FNYEAQ (reference sequence). This CDR3 comprises 15 residues. The J segment lost 1 base and the V segment lost 5 bases, leaving 6 bases of the junction unmatched.

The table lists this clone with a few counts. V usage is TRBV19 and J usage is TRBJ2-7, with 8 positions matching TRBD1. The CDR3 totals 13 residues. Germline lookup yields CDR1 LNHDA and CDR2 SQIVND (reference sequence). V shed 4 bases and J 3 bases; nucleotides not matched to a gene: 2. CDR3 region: CASSNRGFYEQYF. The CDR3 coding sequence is TGTGCCAGTAGTAACAGGGGGTTCTACGAGCAGTACTTC. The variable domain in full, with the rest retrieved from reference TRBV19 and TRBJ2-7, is DGGITQSPKYLFRKEGQNVTLSCEQNLNHDAMYWYRQDPGQGLRLIYYSQIVNDFQKGDIAEGYSVSREKKESFPLTVTSAQKNPTAFYLCASSNRGFYEQYFGPGTRLTVT.

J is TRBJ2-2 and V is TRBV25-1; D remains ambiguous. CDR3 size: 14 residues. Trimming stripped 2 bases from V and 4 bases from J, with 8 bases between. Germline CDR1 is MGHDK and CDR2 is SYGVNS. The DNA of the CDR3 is TGTGCCAGCAGTGAACAGGAATTCACCGGGGAGCTGTTTTTT. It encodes CASSEQEFTGELFF.

The CDR3 loop is CASSHPGRSTDTQYF. CDR3 nucleotide sequence: TGTGCCAGCAGTCACCCGGGACGGAGCACAGATACGCAGTATTTT. This chain links TRBV25-1 with TRBJ2-3; D might be TRBD1 or TRBD2, each matching 5 bases. The CDR3 has 15 amino acids. Trimming took 5 bases from V and 0 from J, leaving 12 bases between them. In germline, CDR1 is MGHDK, CDR2 SYGVNS.

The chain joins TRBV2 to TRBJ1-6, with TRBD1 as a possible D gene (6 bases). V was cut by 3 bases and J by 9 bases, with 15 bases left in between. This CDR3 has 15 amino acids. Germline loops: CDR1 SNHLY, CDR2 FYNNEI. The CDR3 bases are TGTGCCAGCAGTGAGGGGGCAGGAGGAGTTTCACCCCTCCACTTT. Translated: CASSEGAGGVSPLHF.

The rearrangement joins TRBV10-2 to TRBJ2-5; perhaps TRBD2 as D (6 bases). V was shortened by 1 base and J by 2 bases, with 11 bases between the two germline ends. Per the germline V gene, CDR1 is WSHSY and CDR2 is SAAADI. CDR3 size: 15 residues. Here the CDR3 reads CASSEFGSGQETQYF. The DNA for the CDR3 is TGCGCCAGCAGTGAGTTCGGTAGCGGTCAAGAGACCCAGTACTTC.

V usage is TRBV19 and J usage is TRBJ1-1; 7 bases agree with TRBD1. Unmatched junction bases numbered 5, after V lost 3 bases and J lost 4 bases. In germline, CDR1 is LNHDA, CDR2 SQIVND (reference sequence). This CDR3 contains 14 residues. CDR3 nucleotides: TGTGCCAGTAGTATCAACAGGGGAGGCACTGAAGCTTTCTTT. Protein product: CASSINRGGTEAFF.

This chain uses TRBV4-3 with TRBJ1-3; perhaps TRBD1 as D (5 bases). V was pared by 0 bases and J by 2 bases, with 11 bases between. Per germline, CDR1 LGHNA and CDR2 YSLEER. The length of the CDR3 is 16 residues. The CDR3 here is CASSQDAGKPGNTIYF. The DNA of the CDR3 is TGCGCCAGCAGCCAAGATGCAGGGAAGCCTGGAAACACCATATATTTT.